This passage covers 12 T cell receptor beta chains from one sample sequenced in a study of CD8 T cells in Susac syndrome. Random hexamers were used to reverse transcribe roughly 0.5 to 1 ug of RNA. TCRdb re-derived calls from the immunoSEQ multiplex PCR reads in MiXCR, one entry per CDR3 protein. The table shows about 73,000 distinct CDR3 sequences, with 85% to 95% occurring only once. The sample consisted of CD8+ T cells from PBMCs. All receptors derive from a human donor with multiple sclerosis.

The rearrangement links TRBV6-5 to TRBJ2-2; tentative D call: TRBD2 (5 bases). Germline lookup yields CDR1 MNHEY and CDR2 SVGAGI. The V end lost 5 bases, the J end lost 5 bases, and 12 bases lay between the germline ends. The CDR3 has 14 amino acids. The chain's CDR3 is CASSPLLVTGELFF. The DNA for the CDR3 is TGTGCCAGCAGTCCGCTACTAGTTACCGGGGAGCTGTTTTTT.

This chain connects TRBV27 to TRBJ2-7, with TRBD2 as a possible D gene (6 bases). Germline CDR1 and CDR2: MNHEY and SMNVEV (reference sequence). The V and J ends lost 5 bases and 5 bases respectively, with 16 bases between them. The CDR3 runs 14 residues. CDR3: CASSISGPGDEQYF. CDR3 DNA sequence: TGTGCCAGCAGTATTTCGGGACCGGGAGACGAGCAGTACTTC.

The chain links TRBV30 to TRBJ2-1; 8 nucleotides line up with TRBD1. This CDR3 spans 14 amino acids. V was clipped by 3 bases and J by 7 bases; unmatched bases: 8. Germline V gene sequence: CDR1 GTSNPN, CDR2 SVGIG (reference sequence). The CDR3 region has the DNA TGTGCCTGGAGGGAACCAGGGGGCGGGAATGAGCAGTTCTTC. This codes for CAWREPGGGNEQFF. The variable domain in full, with the rest retrieved from reference TRBV30 and TRBJ2-1, is SQTIHQWPATLVQPVGSPLSLECTVEGTSNPNLYWYRQAAGRGLQLLFYSVGIGQISSEVPQNLSASRPQDRQFILSSKKLLLSDSGFYLCAWREPGGGNEQFFGPGTRLTVL.

The chain carries TRBV27 and TRBJ1-1, with TRBD1 matching over 7 bases. CDR3 length: 19 amino acids. CDR1 is MNHEY, CDR2 SMNVEV, per germline (reference sequence). The ends lost 6 bases at V and 1 base at J; junction bases unmatched: 20. The CDR3 DNA follows: TGTGCCAGCAGGCCGAAACCAAGAACAGGGGACGGTGGGAACACTGAAGCTTTCTTT. It translates to CASRPKPRTGDGGNTEAFF.

This clonotype was seen just once. The gene calls are TRBV3-1 and TRBJ2-3, with D possibly being TRBD2 (6 bases). V lost 4 bases and J 2 bases, leaving 19 bases between the germline ends. Germline V gene lookup returns CDR1 LGHDT and CDR2 YNNKEL (reference sequence). CDR3 length equals 17 residues. The CDR3 region is CASSPEGAGNPTDTQYF. In DNA, the CDR3 is TGTGCCAGCAGCCCCGAGGGAGCGGGCAACCCCACAGATACGCAGTATTTT.

In this sample, this clonotype turned up a few times. The chain uses TRBV5-5 and TRBJ2-5; 7 bases are shared with TRBD1. Germline V CDR1 and CDR2: SGHKS, YYEKEE (reference sequence). V was pared by 3 bases and J by 2 bases, with 7 bases of the junction left unmatched. The CDR3 is 15 amino acids. The CDR3 here is CASSWTGTVQETQYF. The CDR3 DNA is TGTGCCAGCAGCTGGACCGGGACAGTACAAGAGACCCAGTACTTC. Together with reference TRBV5-5 and TRBJ2-5, the CDR3 gives the full variable domain: DAGVTQSPTHLIKTRGQQVTLRCSPISGHKSVSWYQQVLGQGPQFIFQYYEKEERGRGNFPDRFSARQFPNYSSELNVNALLLGDSALYLCASSWTGTVQETQYFGPGTRLLVL.

V usage is TRBV6-1 and J usage is TRBJ1-5, with no clear D. V gave up 1 base and J gave up 7 bases, with 8 bases separating them. The CDR3 has 13 amino acids. Germline CDR1 MNHNS, CDR2 SASEGT. For the CDR3, the DNA is TGTGCCAGCAGTGAAGTCCTAGTCCAGCCCCAGCATTTT. This sequence encodes CASSEVLVQPQHF.

This chain links TRBV6-2 or TRBV6-3 with TRBJ2-3; no definite D call. V dropped 6 bases and J dropped 5 bases, with 6 bases sitting between them. Germline V gene lookup returns CDR1 MNHEY and CDR2 SVGEGT. There are 11 residues in the CDR3. Here the CDR3 DNA reads TGTGCCAGCAGCTTTATAGATACGCAGTATTTT. Its protein is CASSFIDTQYF.

This CDR3 reads CASSPYRATGELFF. In DNA form, the CDR3 reads TGTGCCAGCAGCCCCTACAGGGCTACCGGGGAGCTGTTTTTT. The chain has TRBV3-1 and TRBJ2-2; perhaps TRBD1 as D (6 bases). From germline, CDR1 is LGHDT and CDR2 YNNKEL (reference sequence). The V gene lost 4 bases and the J gene lost 5 bases, with 11 bases spanning the gap. CDR3 length: 14 residues.

The count of this clonotype is one. V gene TRBV7-9 combines with J gene TRBJ2-7; D is uncertain. The V and J ends lost 5 bases and 2 bases respectively, with 22 bases between them. This CDR3 is built from 17 residues. CDR1 SEHNR and CDR2 FQNEAQ come from the germline V gene (reference sequence). DNA for the CDR3: TGTGCCAGCAGCAATCCCCGGAGAGAAACTAAACCCTACGAGCAGTACTTC. Protein product: CASSNPRRETKPYEQYF.

This chain connects TRBV5-4 to TRBJ2-6, with 8 nucleotides matching TRBD1. The CDR3 sequence is 18 residues long. Germline CDR1 is SGHNT and CDR2 is YYREEE (reference sequence). V trimming: 4 bases; J trimming: 1 base; junction bases outside the gene matches: 10. This chain's CDR3 is CASSLPGQADSGANVLTF. CDR3 DNA sequence: TGTGCCAGCAGCCTTCCGGGACAGGCAGATTCTGGGGCCAACGTCCTGACTTTC. Looking up the rest from reference TRBV5-4 and TRBJ2-6 gives the full variable domain: ETGVTQSPTHLIKTRGQQVTLRCSSQSGHNTVSWYQQALGQGPQFIFQYYREEENGRGNFPPRFSGLQFPNYSSELNVNALELDDSALYLCASSLPGQADSGANVLTFGAGSRLTVL.

The chain couples TRBV12-3 or TRBV12-4 to TRBJ2-7, with 7 bases aligning to TRBD1. CDR3 length: 16 amino acids. Trimming cost V 5 bases and J 0 bases; bases outside gene matches: 10. The chain's CDR3 is CASSPLFRGFSYEQYF. Written as DNA, the CDR3 is TGTGCCAGCAGTCCCTTATTCAGGGGGTTCTCCTACGAGCAGTACTTC.